This TCR beta chain is from a study of cytomegalovirus exposure and HLA in healthy donors. TCRdb's table, derived via immunoSEQ multiplex PCR, lists solely in-frame clones and lacks some. The sample records 300,000 to 400,000 clones, approximately 86% being singletons. This clone was observed once. The antigen is not known. Study-wide results and limits: Listed as cytomegalovirus-associated were 150 or so TCR beta chains.

Germline assignment: CDR1 MGHRA and CDR2 YSYEKL. The CDR3 contains 15 residues. The V gene lost 0 bases and the J gene lost 1 base, with 9 bases spanning the gap. The rearrangement links TRBV4-1 to TRBJ2-5; D is perhaps TRBD2 (5 bases). The source is a young man in good health and CMV-seronegative. Sample: PBMCs. The CDR3 loop is CASSQDSLAQETQYF. The CDR3 DNA follows: TGCGCCAGCAGCCAAGATTCGCTAGCCCAAGAGACCCAGTACTTC.